These T cell receptor beta chains were read from a single sample in a study of blood T cells in healthy people across ages. TCRdb processed the 5' RACE reads anew with MiXCR; each CDR3 protein has one entry. The sample holds roughly 1.7 million distinct CDR3 sequences; roughly 30% are singletons and the top ten take around 10%. The sequencing input was blood. The receptor set was obtained from a woman in her twenties or thirties in good health. The CDR3 runs from the conserved cysteine through the conserved F or W. The D gene is left open where the match is weak. The listing skips clone size in some rows; elsewhere it reads once, few, many or a size class.

J gene: TRBJ2-3
V gene: TRBV29-1
D gene: TRBD2
clone size: many
CDR3 protein: CSVAGLAGVGDTDTQYF
CDR3 DNA: TGCAGCGTTGCAGGACTAGCGGGAGTAGGGGACACAGATACGCAGTATTTT

J gene: TRBJ2-7
V gene: TRBV25-1
D gene: TRBD2
clone size: few
CDR3 protein: CASSGSGTSGTYEQYF
CDR3 DNA: TGTGCCAGCAGTGGGTCTGGGACTAGCGGGACCTACGAGCAGTACTTC

J gene: TRBJ1-2
V gene: TRBV2
D gene: NA
clone size: NA
CDR3 protein: CASSTGPSVVYGYTF
CDR3 DNA: TGTGCCAGCAGTACCGGGCCCTCAGTGGTCTATGGCTACACCTTC

J gene: TRBJ1-1
V gene: TRBV7-9
D gene: NA
clone size: NA
CDR3 protein: CASSLELGCAEAFF
CDR3 DNA: TGTGCCAGCAGCCTGGAGTTGGGGTGCGCTGAAGCTTTCTTT

J gene: TRBJ2-1
V gene: TRBV28
D gene: NA
clone size: NA
CDR3 protein: CASSSLSVRFF
CDR3 DNA: TGTGCCAGCAGCTCCCTCTCCGTACGGTTCTTC

J gene: TRBJ2-5
V gene: TRBV11-2
D gene: NA
clone size: few
CDR3 protein: CASSPPARETQYF
CDR3 DNA: TGTGCCAGCAGCCCTCCTGCCCGGGAGACCCAGTACTTC

J gene: TRBJ2-3
V gene: TRBV7-6
D gene: NA
clone size: few
CDR3 protein: CASSSFLRDTQYF
CDR3 DNA: TGTGCCAGCAGCAGCTTCTTGCGTGATACGCAGTATTTT

J gene: TRBJ2-1
V gene: TRBV20-1
D gene: NA
clone size: NA
CDR3 protein: CSAPRQGGNIQFF
CDR3 DNA: TGCAGTGCCCCCCGACAGGGAGGGAACATTCAGTTCTTC

J gene: TRBJ1-1
V gene: TRBV29-1
D gene: NA
clone size: few
CDR3 protein: CSARGQVNTEAFF
CDR3 DNA: TGCAGCGCCCGCGGGCAGGTGAACACTGAAGCTTTCTTT

J gene: TRBJ1-2
V gene: TRBV9
D gene: TRBD1
clone size: few
CDR3 protein: CASRARQGGGYGYTF
CDR3 DNA: TGTGCCAGCAGGGCCCGACAGGGTGGGGGCTATGGCTACACCTTC

J gene: TRBJ2-5
V gene: TRBV3-1
D gene: TRBD2
clone size: NA
CDR3 protein: CTSSHLAGEETQYF
CDR3 DNA: TGTACCAGCAGCCACCTAGCGGGGGAAGAGACCCAGTACTTC

J gene: TRBJ2-1
V gene: TRBV7-2
D gene: NA
clone size: NA
CDR3 protein: CASNLARGLTPFTYDEQFF
CDR3 DNA: TGTGCCAGCAACCTCGCTAGGGGGTTAACACCGTTTACCTACGATGAGCAGTTCTTC

J gene: TRBJ2-3
V gene: TRBV20-1
D gene: TRBD2
clone size: NA
CDR3 protein: CSARQTSGTPDTQYF
CDR3 DNA: TGCAGTGCTAGGCAAACTAGCGGGACCCCAGATACGCAGTATTTT

J gene: TRBJ2-7
V gene: TRBV4-1
D gene: TRBD1
clone size: few
CDR3 protein: CASSQEGTDSHYEQYF
CDR3 DNA: TGCGCCAGCAGCCAAGAAGGGACAGACTCCCATTACGAGCAGTACTTC

J gene: TRBJ1-1
V gene: TRBV28
D gene: NA
clone size: NA
CDR3 protein: CASSLGAGSAFF
CDR3 DNA: TGTGCCAGCAGTTTAGGCGCAGGGTCGGCTTTCTTT

J gene: TRBJ1-2
V gene: TRBV3-1
D gene: NA
clone size: NA
CDR3 protein: CASSQDLEGYGYTF
CDR3 DNA: TGTGCCAGCAGCCAAGATCTTGAGGGGTATGGCTACACCTTC

J gene: TRBJ1-1
V gene: TRBV12-3/TRBV12-4
D gene: TRBD1
clone size: NA
CDR3 protein: CASSLRPLGWDRRGTEAFF
CDR3 DNA: TGTGCCAGCAGTCTAAGACCCCTGGGATGGGACAGGCGGGGGACTGAAGCTTTCTTT

J gene: TRBJ2-5
V gene: TRBV20-1
D gene: TRBD1
clone size: NA
CDR3 protein: CSARDTGGEETQYF
CDR3 DNA: TGCAGTGCTAGGGACACAGGGGGCGAAGAGACCCAGTACTTC

J gene: TRBJ2-1
V gene: TRBV6-2/TRBV6-3
D gene: TRBD1
clone size: NA
CDR3 protein: CASSYSHRGNEQFF
CDR3 DNA: TGTGCCAGCAGTTACTCGCACAGGGGGAATGAGCAGTTCTTC

J gene: TRBJ2-7
V gene: TRBV20-1
D gene: TRBD1
clone size: many
CDR3 protein: CSVRQGIYEQYF
CDR3 DNA: TGCAGTGTTAGACAGGGGATCTACGAGCAGTACTTC

J gene: TRBJ2-3
V gene: TRBV20-1
D gene: NA
clone size: few
CDR3 protein: CSAKFLESTDTQYF
CDR3 DNA: TGCAGTGCTAAATTCTTGGAGAGCACAGATACGCAGTATTTT

J gene: TRBJ1-2
V gene: TRBV6-1
D gene: TRBD1
clone size: once
CDR3 protein: CASTDRGEIGGYTF
CDR3 DNA: TGTGCCAGCACCGACAGGGGTGAGATTGGTGGCTACACCTTC

J gene: TRBJ2-1
V gene: TRBV10-3
D gene: NA
clone size: many
CDR3 protein: CAISVGTDPYNEQFF
CDR3 DNA: TGTGCCATCAGTGTCGGAACGGATCCCTACAATGAGCAGTTCTTC

J gene: TRBJ2-3
V gene: TRBV12-3/TRBV12-4
D gene: TRBD2
clone size: NA
CDR3 protein: CASSLLAGDSDTQYF
CDR3 DNA: TGTGCCAGCAGTTTATTGGCGGGAGACTCAGATACGCAGTATTTT

J gene: TRBJ2-5
V gene: TRBV27
D gene: NA
clone size: NA
CDR3 protein: CASSSYGRPQETQYF
CDR3 DNA: TGTGCCAGCAGTTCCTACGGAAGACCCCAAGAGACCCAGTACTTC

J gene: TRBJ2-1
V gene: TRBV20-1
D gene: TRBD2
clone size: NA
CDR3 protein: CSARDGLAGVFGNEQFF
CDR3 DNA: TGCAGTGCTAGAGATGGTCTAGCGGGAGTATTTGGGAATGAGCAGTTCTTC

J gene: TRBJ2-7
V gene: TRBV5-1
D gene: NA
clone size: few
CDR3 protein: CASRIDIAYEQYF
CDR3 DNA: TGCGCCAGCAGAATTGACATTGCCTACGAGCAGTACTTC

J gene: TRBJ2-7
V gene: TRBV5-5
D gene: NA
clone size: few
CDR3 protein: CASSRAVGASYEQYF
CDR3 DNA: TGTGCCAGCAGCCGGGCCGTGGGGGCTTCCTACGAGCAGTACTTC

J gene: TRBJ2-1
V gene: TRBV28
D gene: TRBD2
clone size: NA
CDR3 protein: CASSWGLWRGGGNEQFF
CDR3 DNA: TGTGCCAGCAGTTGGGGGCTATGGCGGGGGGGTGGCAATGAGCAGTTCTTC

J gene: TRBJ2-7
V gene: TRBV6-2/TRBV6-3
D gene: NA
clone size: few
CDR3 protein: CASSYRDEPTYEQYF
CDR3 DNA: TGTGCCAGCAGTTACAGGGACGAGCCAACCTACGAGCAGTACTTC

J gene: TRBJ2-7
V gene: TRBV5-1
D gene: NA
clone size: few
CDR3 protein: CASKFAPSSYEQYF
CDR3 DNA: TGCGCCAGCAAGTTTGCGCCTAGCTCCTACGAGCAGTACTTC

J gene: TRBJ1-5
V gene: TRBV5-1
D gene: NA
clone size: few
CDR3 protein: CASSVSGVAAQPQHF
CDR3 DNA: TGCGCCAGCAGCGTGTCAGGGGTAGCGGCTCAGCCCCAGCATTTT

J gene: TRBJ2-1
V gene: TRBV28
D gene: TRBD2
clone size: few
CDR3 protein: CASSWGLARNEQFF
CDR3 DNA: TGTGCCAGCAGTTGGGGACTAGCTCGAAATGAGCAGTTCTTC

J gene: TRBJ2-1
V gene: TRBV6-2/TRBV6-3
D gene: NA
clone size: NA
CDR3 protein: CASSAGTSYGNEQFF
CDR3 DNA: TGTGCCAGCAGCGCCGGGACTTCTTATGGGAATGAGCAGTTCTTC

J gene: TRBJ2-1
V gene: TRBV5-1
D gene: TRBD1
clone size: NA
CDR3 protein: CASGLSGDRVEQFF
CDR3 DNA: TGCGCCAGCGGCTTGTCTGGTGACAGGGTTGAGCAGTTCTTC

J gene: TRBJ2-1
V gene: TRBV27
D gene: TRBD1
clone size: NA
CDR3 protein: CASSPDREWHNEQFF
CDR3 DNA: TGTGCCAGCAGTCCTGACAGGGAATGGCACAATGAGCAGTTCTTC

J gene: TRBJ1-5
V gene: TRBV6-2/TRBV6-3
D gene: TRBD1
clone size: NA
CDR3 protein: CASRPWGQSNQPQHF
CDR3 DNA: TGTGCCAGCAGACCTTGGGGACAGAGCAATCAGCCCCAGCATTTT

J gene: TRBJ2-4
V gene: TRBV6-5
D gene: NA
clone size: NA
CDR3 protein: CASSYGRGNIQYF
CDR3 DNA: TGTGCCAGCAGTTACGGGCGGGGAAACATTCAGTACTTC

J gene: TRBJ2-1
V gene: TRBV2
D gene: TRBD2
clone size: NA
CDR3 protein: CASSEEAGGSHNEQFF
CDR3 DNA: TGTGCCAGCAGTGAGGAGGCGGGAGGATCCCACAATGAGCAGTTCTTC

J gene: TRBJ1-5
V gene: TRBV20-1
D gene: NA
clone size: NA
CDR3 protein: CSARGIVAGPQHF
CDR3 DNA: TGCAGTGCTAGAGGAATCGTCGCAGGGCCCCAGCATTTT

J gene: TRBJ1-1
V gene: TRBV5-1
D gene: NA
clone size: NA
CDR3 protein: CASSLDRVKNTEAFF
CDR3 DNA: TGCGCCAGCAGCTTGGACAGAGTCAAGAACACTGAAGCTTTCTTT

J gene: TRBJ2-7
V gene: TRBV5-6
D gene: TRBD2
clone size: few
CDR3 protein: CASRRSGSGVEQYF
CDR3 DNA: TGTGCCAGCAGGAGAAGCGGGAGTGGGGTCGAGCAGTACTTC